This is a list of T cell receptor beta chains from one sample in a study of Ad26.COV2.S vaccination and SARS-CoV-2 variants. Sequenced by immunoSEQ multiplex PCR; TCRdb stores in-frame clones only, minus some. The sample has 380,000 or so clones; about 85% are singletons. The specimen was peripheral blood, collected in a trial of Ad26.COV2.S vaccine versus placebo. These TCRs come from a person aged 18 to 59 who received the Ad26.COV2.S COVID-19 vaccine or a placebo. The CDR3 runs from the conserved cysteine through the conserved F or W. The D gene is left open where the match is weak. Size is omitted from some rows. Given values are once, few, many or a class for expanded clones.

size: -; J: TRBJ2-2; V: TRBV30; D: -; DNA: TGTGCCTGGGCCGGAATTGGGGGGAACACCGGGGAGCTGTTTTTT; CDR3: CAWAGIGGNTGELFF
size: -; J: TRBJ2-3; V: TRBV9; D: TRBD2; DNA: TGTGCCAGCAGCGACAAACTAGCGGCGAACACAGATACGCAGTATTTT; CDR3: CASSDKLAANTDTQYF
size: -; J: TRBJ1-4; V: TRBV11-1; D: -; DNA: TGTGCCAGCAGCCCCAGGAGGGCATCGTCTAATGAAAAACTGTTTTTT; CDR3: CASSPRRASSNEKLFF
size: -; J: TRBJ1-3; V: TRBV6-6; D: TRBD1; DNA: TGTGCCAGCAGTTACCCGGGACAGGGAGGCAGCACCATATATTTT; CDR3: CASSYPGQGGSTIYF
size: -; J: TRBJ2-5; V: TRBV27; D: TRBD1; DNA: TGTGCCAGCAGCCTCGGGACAGGACTCCAAGGGACCCAGTACTTC; CDR3: CASSLGTGLQGTQYF
size: once; J: TRBJ1-5; V: TRBV28; D: -; DNA: TGTGCCAGCAGTTCCCATCAGCCCCAGCATTTT; CDR3: CASSSHQPQHF
size: -; J: TRBJ1-6; V: TRBV9; D: -; DNA: TGTGCCAGCAGCGTAGAACAGTATAATTCACCCCTCCACTTT; CDR3: CASSVEQYNSPLHF
size: -; J: TRBJ2-5; V: TRBV7-3; D: -; DNA: TGTGCCAGCAGCCTCCAGGACGGTTTCCAAGAGACCCAGTACTTC; CDR3: CASSLQDGFQETQYF
size: -; J: TRBJ1-4; V: TRBV6-2/TRBV6-3; D: -; DNA: TGTGCCAGCAGTTTGGGGCGAGGGGAAAAACTGTTTTTT; CDR3: CASSLGRGEKLFF
size: -; J: TRBJ2-1; V: TRBV9; D: TRBD2; DNA: TGTGCCAGCAGCGTACTAGCGGGAGCCTACAATGAGCAGTTCTTC; CDR3: CASSVLAGAYNEQFF
size: -; J: TRBJ2-2; V: TRBV12-5; D: -; DNA: TGTGCTAGTGGTTTGCAAGGGCTAGGGGAGCTGTTTTTT; CDR3: CASGLQGLGELFF
size: -; J: TRBJ1-1; V: TRBV6-5; D: -; DNA: TGTGCCAGCAGTTACTCCCCAGGGGATACTGAAGCTTTCTTT; CDR3: CASSYSPGDTEAFF
size: -; J: TRBJ2-7; V: TRBV7-3; D: -; DNA: TGTGCCAGCAGCTTATTCCCAGGCGAGCAGTACTTC; CDR3: CASSLFPGEQYF
size: -; J: TRBJ2-7; V: TRBV18; D: TRBD1; DNA: TGTGCCAGCTCACTTCCCACCGGGACAGGCGGGACCTACGAGCAGTACTTC; CDR3: CASSLPTGTGGTYEQYF
size: -; J: TRBJ1-6; V: TRBV6-1; D: -; DNA: TGTGCCAGCAGTGAAACCCCAGGGGCGGGTAATTCACCCCTCCACTTT; CDR3: CASSETPGAGNSPLHF
size: -; J: TRBJ2-3; V: TRBV7-3; D: -; DNA: TGTGCCAGCAGCCAAACCCGGGCAGATACGCAGTATTTT; CDR3: CASSQTRADTQYF
size: -; J: TRBJ2-3; V: TRBV2; D: TRBD2; DNA: TGTGCCAGCACGAATAGCGGGGGGGATACGCAGTATTTT; CDR3: CASTNSGGDTQYF
size: -; J: TRBJ2-1; V: TRBV6-6; D: -; DNA: TGTGCCAGCAATCTAGGGGCATACAATGAGCAGTTCTTC; CDR3: CASNLGAYNEQFF
size: -; J: TRBJ2-2; V: TRBV29-1; D: TRBD2; DNA: TGCAGCGTTGAAGATTCTAGCGGGAGGCTGGGGGGGGAGCTGTTTTTT; CDR3: CSVEDSSGRLGGELFF
size: -; J: TRBJ2-2; V: TRBV6-5; D: -; DNA: TGTGCCAGCAGGTTCGAGCATACGGTCACCGGGGAGCTGTTTTTT; CDR3: CASRFEHTVTGELFF
size: -; J: TRBJ1-4; V: TRBV27; D: -; DNA: TGTGCCAGCAGTTACCGGGGGGAGGGGTCTGAAAAACTGTTTTTT; CDR3: CASSYRGEGSEKLFF
size: -; J: TRBJ2-3; V: TRBV6-2/TRBV6-3; D: TRBD1; DNA: TGTGCCAGCAGCTCCCCAAGACAGGGAAACTCGATTCAAGGGGCGACAGATACGCAGTATTTT; CDR3: CASSSPRQGNSIQGATDTQYF
size: -; J: TRBJ1-2; V: TRBV10-3; D: -; DNA: TGTGCCATCCTTGCTTTGGGAGGCTACACCTTC; CDR3: CAILALGGYTF
size: -; J: TRBJ2-2; V: TRBV24-1; D: -; DNA: TGTGCCACCAGTGATCCACCAGGGCCTTCGAACACCGGGGAGCTGTTTTTT; CDR3: CATSDPPGPSNTGELFF
size: -; J: TRBJ2-7; V: TRBV30; D: -; DNA: TGTGCCTGGACAGAGGTCCCGGGTGGGGAGCAGTACTTC; CDR3: CAWTEVPGGEQYF
size: -; J: TRBJ2-1; V: TRBV11-3; D: TRBD2; DNA: TGTGCCAGCAGCTCCCGACTAGCGGGAGGCTCCTACAATGAGCAGTTCTTC; CDR3: CASSSRLAGGSYNEQFF
size: -; J: TRBJ1-1; V: TRBV9; D: -; DNA: TGTGCCAGCAGTGGGGTGGGGAGTCGGACTGAAGCTTTCTTT; CDR3: CASSGVGSRTEAFF
size: -; J: TRBJ1-5; V: TRBV2; D: TRBD1; DNA: TGTGCCAGCAGGGCGGACAGGAGCAATCAGCCCCAGCATTTT; CDR3: CASRADRSNQPQHF
size: -; J: TRBJ1-4; V: TRBV7-9; D: -; DNA: TGTGCCAGCAGCTTCCGGCAGCTTAATGAAAAACTGTTTTTT; CDR3: CASSFRQLNEKLFF
size: -; J: TRBJ1-4; V: TRBV6-5; D: TRBD1; DNA: TGTGCCAGCGGGGGGACAGGGCCTATTAATGAAAAACTGTTTTTT; CDR3: CASGGTGPINEKLFF
size: -; J: TRBJ2-2; V: TRBV18; D: -; DNA: TGTGCCAGCTCACCCCAGATGAACACCGGGGAGCTGTTTTTT; CDR3: CASSPQMNTGELFF
size: -; J: TRBJ1-4; V: TRBV5-1; D: -; DNA: TGCGCCAGCAGCTTAAGGGGCCCCGCAACTAATGAAAAACTGTTTTTT; CDR3: CASSLRGPATNEKLFF
size: -; J: TRBJ2-4; V: TRBV27; D: TRBD2; DNA: TGTGCCAGCAGCGGGGGGTACATTCAGTACTTC; CDR3: CASSGGYIQYF
size: -; J: TRBJ1-5; V: TRBV10-3; D: TRBD1; DNA: TGTGCCATCAGTGACCGCGACAGGGTTCTAGAGCCCCAGCATTTT; CDR3: CAISDRDRVLEPQHF
size: -; J: TRBJ1-2; V: TRBV7-2; D: -; DNA: TGTGCCAGCAGCTTAGTGTACGGAATCAACTATGGCTACACCTTC; CDR3: CASSLVYGINYGYTF
size: -; J: TRBJ1-1; V: TRBV2; D: -; DNA: TGTGCCAGCAGCGGGACGGTGAACACTGAAGCTTTCTTT; CDR3: CASSGTVNTEAFF
size: once; J: TRBJ1-1; V: TRBV4-1; D: -; DNA: TGCGCCAGCAGCCAAGACCCCACAGGGCCCGATACTGAAGCTTTCTTT; CDR3: CASSQDPTGPDTEAFF
size: once; J: TRBJ2-2; V: TRBV4-3; D: TRBD2; DNA: TGCGCCAGCAGCCCCTTCACCGCCTATTTAGCGGGAGGTCGTACCGGGGAGCTGTTTTTT; CDR3: CASSPFTAYLAGGRTGELFF
size: -; J: TRBJ1-3; V: TRBV19; D: TRBD1; DNA: TGTGCCAGTACTCGGATGGACAGGGCCTTCCTCTCTGGAAACACCATATATTTT; CDR3: CASTRMDRAFLSGNTIYF
size: -; J: TRBJ2-5; V: TRBV11-2; D: TRBD2; DNA: TGTGCCAGCAGCTTAGTGGCGGGGGGGCCGTGGGAGACCCAGTACTTC; CDR3: CASSLVAGGPWETQYF
size: -; J: TRBJ2-2; V: TRBV27; D: -; DNA: TGTGCCAGCAGACAGGGGAGGCCCGGGGAGCTGTTTTTT; CDR3: CASRQGRPGELFF
size: -; J: TRBJ2-2; V: TRBV5-5; D: TRBD2; DNA: TGTGCCAGCAGCTTACGTGGGGTTGCGGGGGGGCCCCCCTTTCTCGGGGAGCTGTTTTTT; CDR3: CASSLRGVAGGPPFLGELFF
size: few; J: TRBJ1-2; V: TRBV14; D: -; DNA: TGTGCCAGCAGCCAAGACATCTCTAACTATGGCTACACCTTC; CDR3: CASSQDISNYGYTF
size: once; J: TRBJ2-7; V: TRBV6-2/TRBV6-3; D: -; DNA: TGTGCCAGCAGTTACGCGTCTATTCTGCTCCCAAACTACGAGCAGTACTTC; CDR3: CASSYASILLPNYEQYF
size: once; J: TRBJ2-7; V: TRBV28; D: TRBD2; DNA: TGTGCCAGCACCCCGCCGGGGGGATCCTACGAGCAGTACTTC; CDR3: CASTPPGGSYEQYF
size: -; J: TRBJ2-2; V: TRBV9; D: TRBD1; DNA: TGTGCCAGCAACCCGACAGGGGATGGTTTCGGGGAGCTGTTTTTT; CDR3: CASNPTGDGFGELFF
size: -; J: TRBJ1-5; V: TRBV27; D: -; DNA: TGTGCCAGCAGACAAAAACAGGGTGTAAGCAATCAGCCCCAGCATTTT; CDR3: CASRQKQGVSNQPQHF
size: -; J: TRBJ1-1; V: TRBV7-9; D: -; DNA: TGTGCCAGCAGCTCTGGGGTGAACACTGAAGCTTTCTTT; CDR3: CASSSGVNTEAFF
size: -; J: TRBJ2-5; V: TRBV19; D: TRBD2; DNA: TGTGCCAGTAGTATGGGGACTAGTCCTGAGACCCAGTACTTC; CDR3: CASSMGTSPETQYF